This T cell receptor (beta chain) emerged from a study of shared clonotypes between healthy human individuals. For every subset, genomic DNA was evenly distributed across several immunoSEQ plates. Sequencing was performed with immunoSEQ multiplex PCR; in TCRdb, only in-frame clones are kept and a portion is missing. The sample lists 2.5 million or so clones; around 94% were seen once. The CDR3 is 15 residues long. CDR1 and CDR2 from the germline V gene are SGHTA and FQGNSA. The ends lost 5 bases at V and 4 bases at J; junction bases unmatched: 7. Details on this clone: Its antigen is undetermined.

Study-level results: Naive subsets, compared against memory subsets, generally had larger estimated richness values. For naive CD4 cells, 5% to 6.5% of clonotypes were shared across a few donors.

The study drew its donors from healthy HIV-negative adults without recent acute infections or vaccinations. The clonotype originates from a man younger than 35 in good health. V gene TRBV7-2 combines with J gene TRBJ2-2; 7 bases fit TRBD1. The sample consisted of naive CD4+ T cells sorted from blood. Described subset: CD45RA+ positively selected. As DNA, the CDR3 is TGTGCCAGCAGCCTGACAGGGCTCGCCACCGGGGAGCTGTTTTTT. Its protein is CASSLTGLATGELFF.